This passage covers 29 T cell receptor beta chains from one sample sequenced in a study of control samples from healthy donors and cancer patients. Assay: immunoSEQ multiplex PCR; the TCRdb copy retains only in-frame clones and omits some. The sample carries some 100,000 clones, approximately 86% recorded once. The sequenced sample consisted of blood. The receptors come from a woman between 45 and 65 years old in good health.

The chain has TRBV28 and TRBJ2-7; possibly TRBD2 for D (6 bases). The CDR3 has 15 amino acids. Germline V gives CDR1 MDHEN, CDR2 SYDVKM. V shed 8 bases and J shed 4 bases, with 21 bases lying between them. The CDR3 coding sequence is TGTGCCAGCCATAGAGCGGGTATGGAGGCTTACGAGCAGTACTTC. This codes for CASHRAGMEAYEQYF.

This clone is categorized as medium-sized (0.01 to 0.1%). V and J are TRBV14 and TRBJ1-5; D not certain. Deletions cut 0 bases from V and 5 bases from J, with 5 bases between. The CDR3 extends over 13 amino acids. Germline lookup yields CDR1 SGHDN and CDR2 FVKESK. CDR3 amino acids: CASSQERDQPQHF. The CDR3 DNA is TGTGCCAGCAGCCAAGAGCGAGATCAGCCCCAGCATTTT. The variable domain in full, completed from reference TRBV14 and TRBJ1-5, reads EAGVTQFPSHSVIEKGQTVTLRCDPISGHDNLYWYRRVMGKEIKFLLHFVKESKQDESGMPNNRFLAERTGGTYSTLKVQPAELEDSGVYFCASSQERDQPQHFGDGTRLSIL.

The rearrangement joins TRBV14 to TRBJ2-5; D might be TRBD1 (5 bases). The CDR3 sequence is 16 residues long. From germline, CDR1 is SGHDN and CDR2 FVKESK. The V end was cut by 0 bases, the J end by 3 bases, with 14 bases between. In nucleotides, the CDR3 is TGTGCCAGCAGCCAAGAGACAGCTTTCCATGAAGAGACCCAGTACTTC. Translation: CASSQETAFHEETQYF.

The chain joins TRBV6-2 or TRBV6-3 to TRBJ2-3, with D possibly being TRBD2 (6 bases). The length of the CDR3 is 15 residues. CDR1 and CDR2 from the germline V gene are MNHEY and SVGEGT. Trimming cost V 3 bases and J 3 bases, with 13 bases left between them. The CDR3 reads CASSYQGGGTDTQYF. The CDR3 nucleotides read TGTGCCAGCAGTTATCAGGGAGGAGGAACAGATACGCAGTATTTT.

This clone was seen a single time. This chain links TRBV5-1 with TRBJ1-1; 7 nucleotides agree with TRBD1. The CDR3 covers 16 residues. V gave up 1 base and J gave up 0 bases; unmatched junction bases: 6. The V gene's germline CDR1 is SGHRS and CDR2 YFSETQ. Here the CDR3 DNA reads TGCGCCAGCAGCTTGCGTGGGACAGCAGTGAACACTGAAGCTTTCTTT. Translated, it gives CASSLRGTAVNTEAFF.

The chain has TRBV7-9 and TRBJ2-1, with TRBD1 matching over 9 bases. After removal of 5 bases from V and 7 bases from J, the junction contained 6 bases not matched to a gene. The germline V gene encodes CDR1 SEHNR and CDR2 FQNEAQ (reference sequence). CDR3 size: 14 residues. CDR3 amino acids: CASSVWDRENEQFF. In nucleotides, the CDR3 is TGTGCCAGCAGCGTCTGGGACAGGGAGAATGAGCAGTTCTTC.

J is TRBJ1-5 and V is TRBV19; 7 nucleotides align to TRBD1. This CDR3 region has 14 residues. In germline, CDR1 is LNHDA, CDR2 SQIVND (reference sequence). V shed 2 bases and J 7 bases; nucleotides not matched to a gene: 5. CDR3 sequence: CASSIWTGDQPQHF. CDR3 bases: TGTGCCAGTAGTATATGGACAGGTGACCAGCCCCAGCATTTT.

This clone has a single count. This sample includes further DNA sequences coding for the same CDR3. The V call is TRBV29-1, the J call TRBJ1-1; maybe TRBD1 (5 bases). V was cut by 4 bases and J by 5 bases, with 11 bases left in between. The CDR3 runs to 12 residues. The germline gives CDR1 SQVTM, CDR2 ANQGSEA. CDR3: CSVGWGGTEAFF. The CDR3 DNA reads as TGCAGCGTTGGATGGGGGGGAACTGAAGCTTTCTTT.

The chain combines TRBV2 with TRBJ2-3, with D possibly matching TRBD1 (6 bases). This CDR3 region has 14 residues. CDR1 is SNHLY and CDR2 is FYNNEI in the germline V gene. V lost 7 bases to trimming and J lost 2 bases, with 13 bases between them. CDR3 bases: TGTGCCAGCACCCAGGGGCCCTCCACAGATACGCAGTATTTT. Translating gives CASTQGPSTDTQYF.

This chain connects TRBV27 to TRBJ1-3; 9 nucleotides align to TRBD1. The junction had 12 bases not matched to a gene; V was cut back by 6 bases and J by 0 bases. Germline CDR1 reads MNHEY; CDR2 reads SMNVEV (reference sequence). CDR3 length: 18 amino acids. CDR3 sequence reads: CASSRTGGSSSSGNTIYF. DNA for the CDR3: TGTGCCAGCAGCCGAACAGGGGGCTCCTCGAGCTCTGGAAACACCATATATTTT.

The chain recombines TRBV7-8 with TRBJ2-3; D ambiguous. The CDR3 runs 14 residues. Germline assignment: CDR1 SGHVS and CDR2 FQNEAQ. V lost 5 bases and J lost 2, with 11 bases in between. The CDR3 DNA sequence: TGTGCCAGCAGCCCAGAGGCCTTCACAGATACGCAGTATTTT. It specifies CASSPEAFTDTQYF.

This sequence joins TRBV5-1 and TRBJ2-3, with 10 bases matching TRBD1. CDR1 SGHRS and CDR2 YFSETQ come from the germline V gene. V shed 2 bases and J 3 bases; nucleotides not matched to a gene: 3. The CDR3 extends over 15 amino acids. CDR3 bases: TGCGCCAGCAGCTTACGGACAGGGGGGACAGATACGCAGTATTTT. This encodes CASSLRTGGTDTQYF.

Only one count was recorded for this clone. V gene TRBV18 combines with J gene TRBJ2-3, with no clear D. Germline assignment: CDR1 KGHSH and CDR2 LQKENI. V lost 1 base and J 5 bases, leaving 4 bases between the germline ends. The CDR3 extends over 12 amino acids. The chain's CDR3 is CASSPQKDTQYF. CDR3 sequence (DNA): TGTGCCAGCTCACCACAGAAAGATACGCAGTATTTT.

This rearrangement joins TRBV7-9 to TRBJ1-1; TRBD1 might be the D (6 bases). Trimming removed 1 base at V and 6 bases at J, with 9 bases between. The V gene's germline CDR1 is SEHNR and CDR2 FQNEAQ (reference sequence). This CDR3 spans 13 amino acids. The CDR3 DNA is TGTGCCAGCAGCTTAGGTAGGACAGCTGAAGCTTTCTTT. Translating it yields CASSLGRTAEAFF.

This clone was seen a few times. The chain joins TRBV11-1 to TRBJ2-4; TRBD1 agrees at 9 bases. CDR1 and CDR2 (germline): SGHAT, FQDESV (reference sequence). The CDR3 consists of 13 residues. Trimming removed 7 bases from V and 8 bases from J; junction bases left unmatched: 6. This chain's CDR3 is CASTGQGRDIQYF. In DNA form, the CDR3 reads TGTGCCAGCACGGGACAGGGCAGGGACATTCAGTACTTC.

The J gene is TRBJ2-3, the V gene TRBV7-9, with 8 bases lining up with TRBD1. Unmatched junction bases numbered 7, after V lost 1 base and J lost 7 bases. CDR1 SEHNR and CDR2 FQNEAQ come from the germline V gene (reference sequence). The CDR3 contains 15 residues. CDR3 in amino acids: CASSLGDRRPHTQYF. CDR3 coding DNA: TGTGCCAGCAGCTTAGGGGACAGGCGCCCCCATACGCAGTATTTT.

In DNA, the CDR3 is TGTGCCACCAGTGAACGTTGCGTCTGGAACACTGAAGCTTTCTTT. It codes for CATSERCVWNTEAFF. This chain joins TRBV24-1 and TRBJ1-1; D call uncertain. V dropped 4 bases and J dropped 1 base, with 12 bases sitting between them. The V gene's germline CDR1 is KGHDR and CDR2 SFDVKD. The CDR3 runs to 15 residues.

The chain is built from TRBV7-2 and TRBJ2-3; TRBD2 agrees at 12 bases. This CDR3 is built from 16 residues. Per germline, CDR1 SGHTA and CDR2 FQGNSA. V lost 5 bases to trimming and J lost 3 bases; unmatched junction nucleotides: 6. In DNA form, the CDR3 reads TGTGCCAGCAGCCCATGGACTAGCGGGAAAACAGATACGCAGTATTTT. Translated, it gives CASSPWTSGKTDTQYF.

The rearrangement joins TRBV9 to TRBJ2-1; possibly TRBD1 or TRBD2 for D (6 bases each). This CDR3 has 16 residues. Looked up from germline, CDR1 is SGDLS and CDR2 is YYNGEE. Trimming shortened V by 10 bases and J by 0 bases, and 20 bases separated the two germline ends. The CDR3 DNA reads TGTGCCTCTACAACGGGGGCATGGAGCTCCTACAATGAGCAGTTCTTC. Its protein is CASTTGAWSSYNEQFF.

The V gene is TRBV7-3, the J gene TRBJ2-7; 8 positions agree with TRBD2. Per germline, CDR1 SGHTA and CDR2 FQGTGA. V lost 2 bases to trimming and J lost 7 bases; unmatched junction nucleotides: 10. The CDR3 has 15 residues. The CDR3 spells CASSLEAGGPMEQYF. CDR3 in DNA: TGTGCCAGCAGCTTAGAGGCGGGGGGCCCCATGGAGCAGTACTTC.

A single count supports this clone. J is TRBJ2-7 and V is TRBV11-2; D is unresolved. The CDR3 is 12 residues long. The ends were cut back, 7 bases at V and 0 bases at J, with 7 bases in the middle. Germline assignment: CDR1 SGHAT and CDR2 FQNNGV. The CDR3 DNA sequence: TGTGCCAGCATCGGAAGCTCCTACGAGCAGTACTTC. The encoded protein is CASIGSSYEQYF. Complete variable domain (other parts from reference TRBV11-2 and TRBJ2-7): EAGVAQSPRYKIIEKRQSVAFWCNPISGHATLYWYQQILGQGPKLLIQFQNNGVVDDSQLPKDRFSAERLKGVDSTLKIQPAKLEDSAVYLCASIGSSYEQYFGPGTRLTVT.

The rearrangement uses TRBV28 and TRBJ1-2, with D possibly being TRBD1 (5 bases). CDR1 and CDR2 (germline): MDHEN, SYDVKM. Trimming removed 6 bases at V and 4 bases at J, with 18 bases between. CDR3 size: 15 residues. CDR3 in amino acids: CASSTLGGDAYGYTF. DNA for the CDR3: TGTGCCAGCAGCACCCTGGGGGGAGACGCCTATGGCTACACCTTC.

V is TRBV7-2 and J is TRBJ2-5; 13 bases agree with TRBD2. This CDR3 comprises 17 residues. Germline V gene data show CDR1 as SGHTA and CDR2 as FQGNSA. Trimming removed 5 bases from V and 2 bases from J; junction bases left unmatched: 8. CDR3 sequence (DNA): TGTGCCAGCAGCCCCGGGACTAGCGGGATTGGGCAAGAGACCCAGTACTTC. Residues: CASSPGTSGIGQETQYF.

The genes are TRBV5-1 and TRBJ2-7, with TRBD1 matching over 9 bases. After removal of 1 base from V and 4 bases from J, the junction contained 6 bases not matched to a gene. The CDR3 runs 15 residues. The V gene's germline CDR1 is SGHRS and CDR2 YFSETQ. This chain's CDR3 is CASSLSPGTGYEQYF. CDR3 in DNA: TGCGCCAGCAGCTTGAGCCCCGGGACAGGGTACGAGCAGTACTTC.

This chain links TRBV11-1 with TRBJ2-5; D remains unclear. The CDR3 extends over 13 amino acids. The germline V gene encodes CDR1 SGHAT and CDR2 FQDESV (reference sequence). V lost 5 bases to trimming and J lost 3 bases, with 10 bases between them. The CDR3 region has the DNA TGTGCCAGCAGCGTACCGGGCGAAGAGACCCAGTACTTC. Amino acid sequence: CASSVPGEETQYF.

The rearrangement uses TRBV21-1 and TRBJ2-4. TRBV21-1 is tagged as a pseudogene. The CDR3 totals 16 residues. CDR3 DNA: TGTGCCAGCAGCAAAGTTAAGGGCGGACGGGAAAACATTCAGTACTTC. Protein: CASSKVKGGRENIQYF.

J is TRBJ2-2 and V is TRBV29-1, with D unclear. Trimming cost V 8 bases and J 7 bases, with 14 bases left between them. CDR3 length: 12 residues. Germline V CDR1 and CDR2: SQVTM, ANQGSEA. This CDR3 is CSTSNNIGELFF. The DNA for the CDR3 is TGCAGCACCTCCAACAATATCGGGGAGCTGTTTTTT.

The rearrangement uses TRBV2 and TRBJ2-1; TRBD2 aligns across 16 bases. The CDR3 runs to 18 residues. J was trimmed by 7 bases and V by 3 bases; bases with no gene match: 9. Germline assignment: CDR1 SNHLY and CDR2 FYNNEI. DNA of the CDR3: TGTGCCAGCAGTGAGGAGGGACTAGCGGGAGGGGTTGGGAATGAGCAGTTCTTC. Translated: CASSEEGLAGGVGNEQFF.

The chain employs TRBV11-1 and TRBJ2-7; 7 nucleotides line up with TRBD1. The V segment lost 5 bases and the J segment 1 base; nucleotides outside the gene matches: 5. CDR3 length: 14 amino acids. Germline lookup yields CDR1 SGHAT and CDR2 FQDESV (reference sequence). The CDR3 spells CASSPSTGSYEQYF. CDR3 in DNA: TGTGCCAGCAGCCCGTCGACAGGGTCCTACGAGCAGTACTTC. The full variable domain, rest sourced from reference TRBV11-1 and TRBJ2-7, is EAEVAQSPRYKITEKSQAVAFWCDPISGHATLYWYRQILGQGPELLVQFQDESVVDDSQLPKDRFSAERLKGVDSTLKIQPAELGDSAMYLCASSPSTGSYEQYFGPGTRLTVT.